Sequencing of this T cell receptor (beta chain) was carried out in a study of yellow fever vaccine responses in identical twins. Points on this clonotype: Its matching antigen is unknown.

Points from the study as a whole: Vaccine-induced T cell responses in twins were reportedly observed to appear partly convergent, partly personalized.

Using its own MiXCR run on the RT-PCR reads, TCRdb lists one record per CDR3 protein. The sample has tens of thousands of distinct CDR3 sequences; more than 45% are singletons. The origin of this receptor is a woman aged 18-29 years who received the yellow fever vaccine. The specimen comprised T cells from blood (PBMCs), unsorted or a sorted subset (not recorded which), sampled before or after yellow fever vaccination (not recorded which).

The CDR3 DNA is TGTGCCAGCAAAAATCCCGCGGACAACTATGGCTACACCTTC. This sequence encodes CASKNPADNYGYTF. The genes are TRBV2 and TRBJ1-2; D is unresolved. The ends were cut back, 7 bases at V and 2 bases at J, with 14 bases in the middle. There are 14 residues in the CDR3. Germline CDR1 SNHLY, CDR2 FYNNEI.